This T cell receptor beta chain was obtained from a study of cytomegalovirus exposure and HLA in healthy donors. PCR involved 60 Vbeta and 13 Jbeta primers. Method: immunoSEQ multiplex PCR; TCRdb's copy keeps in-frame clones and lacks some. In the table there are about 150,000 clones, over 60% of which are singletons. The CDR3 sequence is 12 residues long. V was clipped by 2 bases and J by 6 bases, with 8 bases between them. The germline CDR1 and CDR2 sequences are MGHRA and YSYEKL. The chain joins TRBV4-1 to TRBJ2-7; the D gene is possibly TRBD1 (6 bases). The clonotype was recovered from a middle-aged man in good health and CMV-seronegative. Sequenced sample: PBMCs. DNA of the CDR3: TGCGCCAGCAGCCAATTGGACAGCGAGCAGTACTTC. Its translation is CASSQLDSEQYF.